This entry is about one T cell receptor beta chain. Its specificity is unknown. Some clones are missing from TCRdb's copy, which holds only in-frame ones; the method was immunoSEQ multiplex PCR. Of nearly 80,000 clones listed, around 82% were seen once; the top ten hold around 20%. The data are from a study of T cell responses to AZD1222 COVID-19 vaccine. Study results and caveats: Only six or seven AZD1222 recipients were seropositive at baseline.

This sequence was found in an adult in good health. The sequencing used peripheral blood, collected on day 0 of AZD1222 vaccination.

DNA for the CDR3: TGTGCCAGCAGCTTTGAGGGACAGGGTAATTCACCCCTCCACTTT. Protein product: CASSFEGQGNSPLHF. The chain combines TRBV12-1 with TRBJ1-6; the table's TRBD1 call for D was not verified on the DNA. TRBV12-1 is recorded as a pseudogene. This CDR3 has 15 residues.